This T cell receptor (beta chain) comes out of a study of technical replicates of blood from several donors. The CDR3 contains 11 residues. Germline loops: CDR1 MNHEY, CDR2 SMNVEV (reference sequence). V gave up 5 bases and J gave up 7 bases, with 8 bases separating them. TCRdb keeps only in-frame clones here, not all; method: immunoSEQ multiplex PCR. The data contain nearly 80,000 clones, 90% to 95% of them singletons. This sequence joins TRBV27 and TRBJ1-1; tentative D call: TRBD1 (6 bases). Source material: T cells isolated from PBMCs. This receptor was identified in a human donor in good health. This chain's CDR3 is CASSTGLEAFF. The CDR3 DNA follows: TGTGCCAGCAGTACAGGGCTTGAAGCTTTCTTT.